This T cell receptor beta chain was found in a study of blood T cell repertoires in COVID-19 (dated by TCRdb to the early 2020s). Study-wide context: Collaborator samples came from the United States, Italy and Spain and covered acute and convalescent phases of COVID-19. The samples were drawn from the first 160 participants of the ongoing ImmuneRACE study and from over 950 subjects provided by 6 global collaborators. Subjects who had been exposed to COVID-19, were actively infected with it, or had recovered from it provided the deeply sampled blood TCRbeta repertoires that made up the dataset. The repertoires were released in a freely available public database meant as a resource for research on the immune response to SARS-CoV-2. Nearly every sample came with metadata listing a de-identified subject ID, COVID-19 status, age in years and sex. The prospective study material was composed of cDNA or gDNA derived from T cells, B-cell-depleted T cells, or PBMCs. Where available, HLA class I and class II types were taken from metadata supplied by the sample provider and were not determined by assay-based typing.

What the study reported, not specific to this receptor: The quantity of clinical and demographic metadata differed by source and by participant and was supplied without curation.

The V end loses 2 bases and the J end loses 2 bases, and a stretch of 9 bases separates them. For CDR1 and CDR2, the germline V gene (reference sequence) lists GTSNPN and SVGIG. Reading from cysteine to phenylalanine, the CDR3 counts 13 amino acids. Just CDR3 DNA is preserved here, 39 bases in frame from base 1. Collaborating institutions collected whole blood in K2EDTA tubes following their own protocols. For TCRbeta analysis, collaborator samples were shipped as frozen whole blood, as isolated PBMCs, or as DNA extracted from either sample type. The immunoSEQ Assay, a bias-controlled multiplex PCR, was used to amplify TCRbeta CDR3 regions from genomic DNA. From the authors' description of their analysis: The number of nucleated cells in each sample was estimated from the amplification of reference gene primers within the assay. Sequence reads were collapsed and filtered to measure the absolute abundance of every unique TCRbeta CDR3 rearrangement. Productive Simpson clonality was computed per sample as the square root of Simpson's diversity index over productive rearrangements. As stored in TCRdb, this immuneACCESS dataset retains in-frame rearrangements with V and J assigned. A fraction of the clones does not appear; measured against another copy, unresolved V genes explain less than half of the discrepancy, and the remainder lacks a known reason. D and trimming come from the DNA, and the V and J calls and clone size come from that table. The sample data list some 62,000 clones, and 70% to 85% of these were observed just once. 18% of the sample belongs to the ten largest clones.

For this clone: It lacks a known antigen. No base quality values were provided; no much bigger clone lies one nucleotide off.

Sequenced material: peripheral blood. The rearrangement joined TRBV30 to TRBJ2-5; the D gene is perhaps TRBD2, on 6 matching bases. This sequence originates from a man aged 60 to 75 with acute or convalescent COVID-19. The CDR3 region has the sequence CAWSQGTQETQYF. The DNA reads as follows: TGTGCCTGGAGTCAAGGGACTCAAGAGACCCAGTACTTC.